The clone carrying this TCR beta chain has just a few counts. Its antigen is currently unknown. Individually, cDNA molecules had unique molecular identifiers attached to them. A single record per CDR3 protein comes from TCRdb applying MiXCR to the 5' RACE reads. The sample holds fewer than 100,000 distinct CDR3 sequences, about 13% seen once. The sample belongs to a study of early T cells in non-severe SARS-CoV-2 infection. Background on the study: The input, bulk RNA from unsorted whole blood, was sequenced, and chains were unpaired. Findings and caveats of the study: Missing private and CD4 specificities, VDJdb matching favored anti-spike CD8 responses.

V shed 1 base and J shed 0 bases, with 9 bases lying between them. The CDR3 has 15 amino acids. The V gene's germline CDR1 is SGHRS and CDR2 YFSETQ. The receptor was isolated from an adult who was a healthcare worker with PCR-confirmed SARS-CoV-2 infection or an uninfected control (not recorded which). V usage is TRBV5-1 and J usage is TRBJ2-3, with no clear D. The material sequenced was whole blood. CDR3 in DNA: TGCGCCAGCAGCTTGCTGAGCGCTAGCACAGATACGCAGTATTTT. Its translation is CASSLLSASTDTQYF.